The rows below give T cell receptor beta chains drawn from one sample of a study of low-dose radiotherapy and immunotherapy resistance in tumors. TCRdb redid the calling of the reads with MiXCR, one entry per CDR3 protein. The data hold about 84,000 distinct CDR3 sequences, with over 15% observed a single time. Material: PBMCs, obtained after low-dose radiotherapy plus immunotherapy. These receptors were obtained from a male donor with prostate cancer. Each CDR3 is given with its conserved first and last residue. D genes are given only for firm matches. The size entry is marked missing in some rows and otherwise reads once, few, many or a size class.

len	v_gene	abundance	j_gene	d_gene	CDR3aa	CDR3nt
15	TRBV28	many	TRBJ1-6	-	CASSSPPEGVSPLHF	TGTGCCAGCAGTTCCCCCCCTGAGGGAGTTTCACCCCTCCACTTT
14	TRBV10-3	many	TRBJ2-2	-	CAIRGKGSDGELFF	TGTGCCATCAGGGGGAAGGGGAGCGACGGGGAGCTGTTTTTT
12	TRBV10-3	many	TRBJ2-7	-	CAISPRAYEQYF	TGTGCCATCAGCCCGCGGGCCTACGAGCAGTACTTC
14	TRBV20-1	many	TRBJ2-3	TRBD2	CSAGPGLAMHTQYF	TGCAGTGCCGGGCCGGGACTAGCTATGCATACGCAGTATTTT
15	TRBV19	many	TRBJ1-5	-	CASNRQRLANQPQHF	TGTGCCAGTAATCGGCAGAGGTTGGCCAATCAGCCCCAGCATTTT
16	TRBV2	many	TRBJ2-5	-	CASSPRRVRPQETQYF	TGTGCCAGCAGCCCCCGGAGGGTCCGTCCCCAAGAGACCCAGTACTTC
17	TRBV3-1	many	TRBJ2-5	-	CASSQDLRLDNQETQYF	TGTGCCAGCAGCCAAGATTTAAGGCTTGACAATCAAGAGACCCAGTACTTC
14	TRBV7-2	many	TRBJ2-1	-	CASSGGGIDNEQFF	TGTGCCAGCAGCGGGGGCGGGATAGACAATGAGCAGTTCTTC
15	TRBV19	many	TRBJ2-2	-	CASSIHEGSSGELFF	TGTGCCAGTAGTATTCATGAGGGGTCCTCCGGGGAGCTGTTTTTT
18	TRBV2	many	TRBJ2-5	TRBD1	CASRAQGAIQGARETQYF	TGTGCCAGCAGAGCCCAAGGGGCGATACAGGGGGCGCGGGAGACCCAGTACTTC
17	TRBV7-8	many	TRBJ1-1	TRBD1	CASSFLGDRGRNTEAFF	TGTGCCAGCAGCTTCCTAGGGGACAGGGGGAGGAACACTGAAGCTTTCTTT
12	TRBV7-9	many	TRBJ2-7	-	CASSPEAYEQYF	TGTGCCAGCAGCCCGGAGGCCTACGAGCAGTACTTC
13	TRBV29-1	many	TRBJ2-6	-	CSVEVSGANVLTF	TGCAGCGTTGAGGTCTCTGGGGCCAACGTCCTGACTTTC
16	TRBV23-1	-	TRBJ2-3	-	CASSQSYSFSTDTQYF	TGCGCCAGCAGTCAATCGTACTCATTTAGCACAGATACGCAGTATTTT
17	TRBV4-1	many	TRBJ2-1	-	CASSLALTDGSYNEQFF	TGCGCCAGCAGCCTAGCCTTGACGGACGGGTCCTACAATGAGCAGTTCTTC
17	TRBV30	few	TRBJ2-4	-	CAWSGGPASLAKNIQYF	TGTGCCTGGAGTGGAGGGCCCGCCTCGTTAGCCAAAAACATTCAGTACTTC
13	TRBV5-6	-	TRBJ2-7	TRBD1	CASSFRDRGEQYF	TGTGCCAGCAGCTTCCGGGACAGGGGCGAGCAGTACTTC
14	TRBV5-6	-	TRBJ1-6	-	CASSLTGSGSPLHF	TGTGCCAGCAGCTTGACAGGTTCGGGATCACCCCTCCACTTT
14	TRBV7-8	many	TRBJ2-3	TRBD2	CASTLAVSTDTQYF	TGTGCCAGCACTCTAGCGGTTAGCACAGATACGCAGTATTTT
15	TRBV5-1	once	TRBJ2-3	-	CASSLAPDSTDTQYF	TGCGCCAGCAGCTTGGCCCCGGACAGCACAGATACGCAGTATTTT
15	TRBV7-2	many	TRBJ1-4	-	CASSPDTSTNEKLFF	TGTGCCAGCAGCCCGGACACTTCAACTAATGAAAAACTGTTTTTT
16	TRBV12-3/TRBV12-4	many	TRBJ1-4	-	CASSLFPRATNEKLFF	TGTGCCAGCAGTTTATTTCCCCGAGCAACTAATGAAAAACTGTTTTTT
13	TRBV13	once	TRBJ1-1	-	CASSQHGNTEAFF	TGTGCCAGCAGCCAGCATGGCAACACTGAAGCTTTCTTT
16	TRBV27	-	TRBJ2-3	TRBD1	CASSLPRTGGVNTQYF	TGTGCCAGCAGTTTGCCCCGGACAGGGGGAGTGAATACGCAGTATTTT
14	TRBV14	many	TRBJ2-7	TRBD1	CASSRGQGGYEQYF	TGTGCCAGCAGCCGTGGACAGGGAGGCTACGAGCAGTACTTC
11	TRBV10-3	-	TRBJ1-2	-	CATTEGYGYTF	TGTGCCACCACAGAGGGCTATGGCTACACCTTC
17	TRBV2	many	TRBJ2-5	TRBD2	CASSEARAGGPGKTQYF	TGTGCCAGCAGTGAAGCGAGGGCGGGAGGGCCAGGGAAGACCCAGTACTTC
14	TRBV5-5	many	TRBJ2-5	-	CASSLEEQIGTQYF	TGTGCCAGCAGCTTGGAGGAACAGATAGGGACCCAGTACTTC
13	TRBV19	many	TRBJ1-2	-	CASRQASSYGYTF	TGTGCCAGCAGACAGGCGAGCTCCTATGGCTACACCTTC
19	TRBV28	many	TRBJ2-4	-	CASSPESNGAKLAKNIQYF	TGTGCCAGCAGTCCGGAATCTAACGGGGCTAAGCTAGCCAAAAACATTCAGTACTTC
15	TRBV19	many	TRBJ2-2	-	CASRRKPGTFGELFF	TGTGCCAGTAGAAGGAAACCGGGAACTTTCGGGGAGCTGTTTTTT
13	TRBV27	-	TRBJ2-5	-	CASSFRSSETQYF	TGTGCCAGCAGTTTCAGAAGTTCAGAGACCCAGTACTTC
16	TRBV3-1	-	TRBJ1-1	-	CASSQGGFRQNTEAFF	TGTGCCAGCAGCCAAGGGGGCTTCCGGCAGAACACTGAAGCTTTCTTT
16	TRBV7-2	-	TRBJ2-2	-	CASSSRDTLNTGELFF	TGTGCCAGCAGCTCCCGGGACACCCTAAACACCGGGGAGCTGTTTTTT
14	TRBV6-6	many	TRBJ2-1	-	CASSYSMSREEQFF	TGTGCCAGCAGTTACTCGATGTCCCGCGAAGAGCAGTTCTTC
13	TRBV25-1	many	TRBJ1-5	-	CASGGGGSQPQHF	TGTGCCAGCGGTGGGGGGGGCTCTCAGCCCCAGCATTTT
14	TRBV27	-	TRBJ2-6	-	CASRQISGANVLTF	TGTGCCAGCAGACAGATCTCTGGGGCCAACGTCCTGACTTTC
14	TRBV28	many	TRBJ1-6	-	CASSPPVYNSPLHF	TGTGCCAGCAGTCCCCCAGTCTATAATTCACCCCTCCACTTT
12	TRBV4-1	many	TRBJ1-4	-	CASSQVYEKLFF	TGCGCCAGCAGCCAAGTTTATGAAAAACTGTTTTTT
15	TRBV6-5	-	TRBJ2-6	-	CASSYFLSGANVLTF	TGTGCCAGCAGTTACTTTCTCTCTGGGGCCAACGTCCTGACTTTC
14	TRBV5-1	once	TRBJ2-2	TRBD1	CASSLGQGREELFF	TGCGCCAGCAGCTTGGGACAGGGGCGAGAGGAGCTGTTTTTT
15	TRBV27	few	TRBJ2-1	-	CASTRDRSSYNEQFF	TGTGCCAGCACCCGGGACCGTAGCTCCTACAATGAGCAGTTCTTC
16	TRBV7-2	many	TRBJ2-7	-	CASRPTGGRGSYEQYF	TGTGCCAGCAGACCAACAGGGGGGAGGGGGAGCTACGAGCAGTACTTC
15	TRBV20-1	many	TRBJ2-1	TRBD2	CSATALSSGSFEQFF	TGCAGTGCTACCGCCCTATCTAGCGGGAGTTTTGAGCAGTTCTTC
13	TRBV7-9	many	TRBJ2-5	-	CASSFGGAETQYF	TGTGCCAGCAGCTTTGGGGGCGCGGAGACCCAGTACTTC
16	TRBV28	many	TRBJ2-7	TRBD2	CASSPIGTSGQYEQYF	TGTGCCAGCAGTCCTATCGGGACTAGCGGACAATACGAGCAGTACTTC
13	TRBV6-6	many	TRBJ1-2	-	CASSDTAMYGYTF	TGTGCCAGCAGCGATACCGCTATGTATGGCTACACCTTC
15	TRBV7-6	many	TRBJ2-2	TRBD1	CASSPTQGAGGELFF	TGTGCCAGCAGCCCCACACAGGGGGCTGGCGGGGAGCTGTTTTTT
15	TRBV28	many	TRBJ2-1	-	CASSLYGGGSNEQFF	TGTGCCAGCAGTTTATATGGGGGAGGAAGCAATGAGCAGTTCTTC
12	TRBV27	few	TRBJ2-5	-	CASSPERETQYF	TGTGCCAGCAGTCCAGAGAGAGAGACCCAGTACTTC
15	TRBV30	many	TRBJ2-5	TRBD2	CAWERGGREQETQYF	TGTGCCTGGGAAAGGGGCGGGAGGGAGCAAGAGACCCAGTACTTC
13	TRBV6-2/TRBV6-3	many	TRBJ2-1	-	CASSPADLVEQFF	TGTGCCAGCAGTCCTGCGGACTTGGTTGAGCAGTTCTTC
17	TRBV7-2	many	TRBJ2-7	-	CASSLSVSWGSSYEQYF	TGTGCCAGCAGCTTAAGTGTATCGTGGGGAAGCTCCTACGAGCAGTACTTC